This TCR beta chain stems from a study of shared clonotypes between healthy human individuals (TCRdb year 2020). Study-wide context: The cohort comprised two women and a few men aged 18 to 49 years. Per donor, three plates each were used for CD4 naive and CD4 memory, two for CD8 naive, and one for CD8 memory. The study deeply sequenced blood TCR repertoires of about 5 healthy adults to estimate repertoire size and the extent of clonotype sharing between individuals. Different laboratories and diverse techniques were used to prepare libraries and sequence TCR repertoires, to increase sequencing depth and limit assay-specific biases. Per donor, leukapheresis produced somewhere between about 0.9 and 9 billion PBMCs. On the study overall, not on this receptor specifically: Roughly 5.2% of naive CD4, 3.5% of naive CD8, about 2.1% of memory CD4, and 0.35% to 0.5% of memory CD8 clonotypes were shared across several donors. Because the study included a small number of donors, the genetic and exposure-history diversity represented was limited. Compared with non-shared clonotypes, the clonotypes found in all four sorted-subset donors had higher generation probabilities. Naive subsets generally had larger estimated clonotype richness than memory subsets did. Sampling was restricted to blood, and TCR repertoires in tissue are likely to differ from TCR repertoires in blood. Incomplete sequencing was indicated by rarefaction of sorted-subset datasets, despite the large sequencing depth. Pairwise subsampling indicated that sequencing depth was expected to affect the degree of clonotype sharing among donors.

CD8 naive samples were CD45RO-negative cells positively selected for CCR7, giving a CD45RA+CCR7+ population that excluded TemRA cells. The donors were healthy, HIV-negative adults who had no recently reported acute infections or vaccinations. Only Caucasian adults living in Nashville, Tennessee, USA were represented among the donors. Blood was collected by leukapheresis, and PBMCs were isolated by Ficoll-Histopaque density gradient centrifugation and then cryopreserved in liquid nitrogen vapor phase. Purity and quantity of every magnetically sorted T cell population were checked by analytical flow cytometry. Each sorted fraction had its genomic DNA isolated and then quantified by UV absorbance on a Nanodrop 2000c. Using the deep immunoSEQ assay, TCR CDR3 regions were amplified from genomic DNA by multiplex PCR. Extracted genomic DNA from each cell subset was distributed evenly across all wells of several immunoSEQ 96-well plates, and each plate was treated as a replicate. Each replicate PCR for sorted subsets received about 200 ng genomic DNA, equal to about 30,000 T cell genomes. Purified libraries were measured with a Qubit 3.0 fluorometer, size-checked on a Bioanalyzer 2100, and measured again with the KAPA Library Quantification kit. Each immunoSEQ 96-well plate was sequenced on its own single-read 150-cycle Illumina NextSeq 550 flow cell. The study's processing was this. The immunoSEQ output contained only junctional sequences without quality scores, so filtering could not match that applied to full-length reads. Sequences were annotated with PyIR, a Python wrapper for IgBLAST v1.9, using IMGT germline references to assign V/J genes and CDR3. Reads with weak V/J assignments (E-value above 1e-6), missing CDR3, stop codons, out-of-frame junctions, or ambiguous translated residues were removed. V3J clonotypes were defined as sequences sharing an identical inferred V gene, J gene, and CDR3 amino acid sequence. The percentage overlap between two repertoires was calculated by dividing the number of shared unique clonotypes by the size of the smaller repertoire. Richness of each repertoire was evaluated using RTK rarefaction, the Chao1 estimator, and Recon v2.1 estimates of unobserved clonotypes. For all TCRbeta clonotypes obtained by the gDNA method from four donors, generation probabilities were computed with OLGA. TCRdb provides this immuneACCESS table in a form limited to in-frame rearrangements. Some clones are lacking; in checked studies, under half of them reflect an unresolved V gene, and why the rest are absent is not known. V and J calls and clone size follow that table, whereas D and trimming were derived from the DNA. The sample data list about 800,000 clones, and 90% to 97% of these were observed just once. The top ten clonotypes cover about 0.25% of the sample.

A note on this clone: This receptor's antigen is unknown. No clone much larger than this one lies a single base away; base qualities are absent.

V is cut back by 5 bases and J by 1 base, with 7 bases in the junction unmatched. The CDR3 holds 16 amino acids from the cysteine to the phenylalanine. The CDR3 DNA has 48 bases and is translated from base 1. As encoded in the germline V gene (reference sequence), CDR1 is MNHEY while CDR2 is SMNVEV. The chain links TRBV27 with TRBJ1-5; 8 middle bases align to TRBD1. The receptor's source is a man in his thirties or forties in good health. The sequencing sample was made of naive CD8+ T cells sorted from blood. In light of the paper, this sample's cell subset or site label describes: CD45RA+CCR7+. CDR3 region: CASSLGRQGSNQPQHF. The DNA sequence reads TGTGCCAGCAGTCTAGGGAGACAGGGGAGCAATCAGCCCCAGCATTTT.